Listed below are T cell receptor beta chains from one sample, sequenced in a study of shared clonotypes between healthy human individuals. Sequenced by immunoSEQ multiplex PCR; TCRdb stores in-frame clones only, minus some. The sample has about half a million clones, approximately 85% seen once. The sample consisted of PBMCs. Receptors were obtained from a woman between 35 and 50 years old in good health. Some clones in this sample may be carry-over from other donors' samples. Each CDR3 is given with its conserved first and last residue. A D gene is named only where the DNA matches it firmly. Clone size is not always given. Where it is, it says once, few, many or a class for expanded clones.

J: TRBJ2-7; D: NA; size: NA; V: TRBV7-8; CDR3: CASSLTGGSSYEQYF; DNA: TGTGCCAGCAGCCTCACTGGGGGGTCTTCCTACGAGCAGTACTTC
J: TRBJ2-3; D: NA; size: NA; V: TRBV5-4; CDR3: CASSRFGADTQYF; DNA: TGTGCCAGCAGCCGTTTTGGGGCAGATACGCAGTATTTT
J: TRBJ1-6; D: NA; size: NA; V: TRBV19; CDR3: CASTQGAESSPLHF; DNA: TGTGCCAGTACCCAGGGTGCAGAGAGCTCACCCCTCCACTTT
J: TRBJ2-7; D: TRBD1; size: NA; V: TRBV15; CDR3: CATAGTGFDEQYF; DNA: TGTGCCACCGCCGGGACAGGGTTCGACGAGCAGTACTTC
J: TRBJ1-5; D: NA; size: NA; V: TRBV28; CDR3: CASSSSVSNQPQHF; DNA: TGTGCCAGCAGTAGTTCAGTTAGCAATCAGCCCCAGCATTTT
J: TRBJ2-1; D: TRBD2; size: NA; V: TRBV5-4; CDR3: CASSWDYQSSYNEQFF; DNA: TGTGCCAGCAGTTGGGACTACCAGAGCTCCTACAATGAGCAGTTCTTC
J: TRBJ1-4; D: NA; size: NA; V: TRBV28; CDR3: CASSAPNEKLFF; DNA: TGTGCCAGCAGCGCTCCTAATGAAAAACTGTTTTTT
J: TRBJ2-1; D: TRBD2; size: NA; V: TRBV5-6; CDR3: CASSLVLSGWGSYNEQFF; DNA: TGTGCCAGCAGCTTGGTTCTTAGCGGGTGGGGCTCCTACAATGAGCAGTTCTTC
J: TRBJ2-5; D: NA; size: NA; V: TRBV7-3; CDR3: CASSRGTQETQYF; DNA: TGTGCCAGCAGCCGCGGGACTCAAGAGACCCAGTACTTC
J: TRBJ1-2; D: NA; size: NA; V: TRBV11-2; CDR3: CASTPSPGASYGYTF; DNA: TGTGCCAGCACCCCTTCCCCAGGGGCCTCCTATGGCTACACCTTC
J: TRBJ2-1; D: TRBD2; size: many; V: TRBV6-1; CDR3: CASSGLRTSGRANEQFF; DNA: TGTGCCAGCAGTGGTCTCCGGACTAGCGGGAGGGCCAATGAGCAGTTCTTC
J: TRBJ2-7; D: TRBD2; size: once; V: TRBV5-8; CDR3: CASNSGRKDEQYF; DNA: TGTGCCAGCAATAGCGGGAGAAAGGACGAGCAGTACTTC
J: TRBJ2-2; D: NA; size: NA; V: TRBV7-9; CDR3: CASSPRAYTGELFF; DNA: TGTGCCAGCAGCCCCCGGGCCTACACCGGGGAGCTGTTTTTT
J: TRBJ1-2; D: TRBD1; size: NA; V: TRBV11-1; CDR3: CASSLEGGRSDGYTF; DNA: TGTGCCAGCAGCTTAGAAGGGGGCCGGTCGGATGGCTACACCTTC
J: TRBJ2-3; D: TRBD1; size: NA; V: TRBV6-1; CDR3: CASSAGQGRTDTQYF; DNA: TGTGCCAGCAGTGCAGGACAGGGGCGCACAGATACGCAGTATTTT
J: TRBJ2-3; D: NA; size: NA; V: TRBV27; CDR3: CASSSVWLTDTQYF; DNA: TGTGCCAGCAGTTCAGTATGGCTCACAGATACGCAGTATTTT
J: TRBJ1-2; D: TRBD1; size: NA; V: TRBV7-9; CDR3: CASSPETGLGYTF; DNA: TGTGCCAGCAGCCCCGAGACAGGGCTTGGCTACACCTTC
J: TRBJ2-3; D: TRBD1; size: NA; V: TRBV18; CDR3: CASSPRTGGTDTQYF; DNA: TGTGCCAGCTCACCGCGGACAGGGGGCACAGATACGCAGTATTTT
J: TRBJ2-3; D: NA; size: NA; V: TRBV7-9; CDR3: CASSLDGSTDTQYF; DNA: TGTGCCAGCAGCTTAGACGGTAGCACAGATACGCAGTATTTT
J: TRBJ2-1; D: TRBD1; size: NA; V: TRBV5-1; CDR3: CASSRGQGVDEQFF; DNA: TGCGCCAGCAGCCGGGGACAGGGAGTCGATGAGCAGTTCTTC
J: TRBJ2-2; D: NA; size: NA; V: TRBV7-3; CDR3: CASSLRAGPNTGELFF; DNA: TGTGCCAGCAGCTTACGGGCGGGACCGAACACCGGGGAGCTGTTTTTT
J: TRBJ1-4; D: NA; size: NA; V: TRBV7-8; CDR3: CASSLWGGMDEKLFF; DNA: TGTGCCAGCAGCTTATGGGGGGGCATGGATGAAAAACTGTTTTTT
J: TRBJ2-7; D: NA; size: NA; V: TRBV7-9; CDR3: CASRGQSYEQYF; DNA: TGTGCCAGCAGAGGACAGAGCTACGAGCAGTACTTC
J: TRBJ2-1; D: TRBD2; size: NA; V: TRBV5-1; CDR3: CASSLALTSGRTNEQFF; DNA: TGCGCCAGCAGCTTGGCCCTGACTAGCGGGAGAACAAATGAGCAGTTCTTC
J: TRBJ2-7; D: NA; size: NA; V: TRBV6-5; CDR3: CASSSQGTEQYF; DNA: TGTGCCAGCAGTTCACAGGGCACCGAGCAGTACTTC
J: TRBJ2-1; D: TRBD2; size: NA; V: TRBV4-3; CDR3: CASSRTSGSMNEQFF; DNA: TGCGCCAGCAGCAGGACTAGCGGGAGTATGAATGAGCAGTTCTTC
J: TRBJ2-7; D: NA; size: NA; V: TRBV11-2; CDR3: CASSLTVTYEQYF; DNA: TGTGCCAGCAGCTTGACAGTTACCTACGAGCAGTACTTC
J: TRBJ2-5; D: NA; size: NA; V: TRBV6-7; CDR3: CASTPPKHQETQYF; DNA: TGTGCCAGCACCCCCCCTAAGCACCAAGAGACCCAGTACTTC
J: TRBJ2-2; D: TRBD1; size: few; V: TRBV6-4; CDR3: CASSDSRGPGELFF; DNA: TGTGCCAGCAGTGACTCTAGGGGGCCCGGGGAGCTGTTTTTT
J: TRBJ2-5; D: TRBD2; size: NA; V: TRBV29-1; CDR3: CSAATGGETQYF; DNA: TGCAGCGCCGCGACGGGGGGGGAGACCCAGTACTTC